The 23 T cell receptor beta chains in this list originate from one sample, sequenced in a study of T cells after yellow fever vaccination. TCRdb redid the calling of the 5' RACE reads with MiXCR, one entry per CDR3 protein. The sample has about 74,000 distinct CDR3 sequences; 7.1% are singletons. This specimen was CD8+ T cells sorted from PBMCs, taken 5 to 6 days after the first yellow fever vaccination. The receptors originated from a young man who received the YFV17D yellow fever vaccine.

This sequence joins TRBV10-2 and TRBJ2-5; TRBD1 is a possible D gene (6 bases). V lost 7 bases to trimming and J lost 1 base, with 16 bases between them. The CDR3 covers 15 residues. CDR1 and CDR2 from the germline V gene are WSHSY and SAAADI. CDR3 amino acids: CASTTLDRAQETQYF. CDR3 bases: TGCGCCAGCACTACACTGGACAGAGCCCAAGAGACCCAGTACTTC.

This clonotype has at least ten counts. This rearrangement joins TRBV13 to TRBJ2-5; weak D call: TRBD2 (6 bases). The CDR3 runs 12 residues. Germline V gene lookup returns CDR1 PRHDT and CDR2 FYEKMQ (reference sequence). Between the trimmed V and J ends, which lost 2 bases and 9 bases, there was a span of 10 bases. DNA of the CDR3: TGTGCCAGCAGCTTACCGCGGGGAGCCCAGTACTTC. Translated: CASSLPRGAQYF.

The chain couples TRBV6-2 or TRBV6-3 to TRBJ2-1; the D is unclear. This CDR3 region has 17 residues. With 2 bases removed from V and 0 bases from J, the gap between germline ends came to 14 bases. Germline assignment: CDR1 MNHEY and CDR2 SVGEGT. The CDR3 reads CASSYGLRQSSYNEQFF. CDR3 DNA sequence: TGTGCCAGCAGTTACGGTTTGCGGCAGAGCTCCTACAATGAGCAGTTCTTC.

In this sample, this clonotype turned up a few times. The chain is built from TRBV14 and TRBJ1-3; D uncertain. Germline V gene lookup returns CDR1 SGHDN and CDR2 FVKESK. The length of the CDR3 is 14 residues. V was trimmed by 0 bases and J by 0 bases, leaving 3 bases between them. The CDR3 coding sequence is TGTGCCAGCAGCCAAGATTTCTCTGGAAACACCATATATTTT. This gives the protein CASSQDFSGNTIYF. Together with reference TRBV14 and TRBJ1-3, the CDR3 gives the full variable domain: EAGVTQFPSHSVIEKGQTVTLRCDPISGHDNLYWYRRVMGKEIKFLLHFVKESKQDESGMPNNRFLAERTGGTYSTLKVQPAELEDSGVYFCASSQDFSGNTIYFGEGSWLTVV.

There are a few counts of this clonotype. The gene calls are TRBV11-3 and TRBJ2-3; 10 nucleotides agree with TRBD2. The CDR3 loop spans 17 amino acids. V lost 0 bases and J lost 0; bases outside the gene matches: 3. Germline loops: CDR1 SGHNT, CDR2 YENEEA. CDR3 sequence: CASSLEASGGSTDTQYF. Here the CDR3 DNA reads TGTGCCAGCAGCTTAGAGGCTAGCGGGGGTAGCACAGATACGCAGTATTTT.

The chain employs TRBV20-1 and TRBJ1-5; no definite D call. Germline values: CDR1 DFQATT, CDR2 SNEGSKA (reference sequence). Trimming left V 6 bases short and J 2 bases short, with 20 bases between. This CDR3 is 16 amino acids long. The CDR3 nucleotides read TGCAGTGCGGAGCCCCTCCGGGTTGTGGGCAATCAGCCCCAGCATTTT. It translates to CSAEPLRVVGNQPQHF.

The chain couples TRBV19 to TRBJ2-1, with 9 bases identical to TRBD1. V trimming: 1 base; J trimming: 2 bases; junction bases outside the gene matches: 0. The CDR3 is 15 residues long. CDR1 LNHDA and CDR2 SQIVND come from the germline V gene (reference sequence). In nucleotides, the CDR3 is TGTGCCAGTAGTATAGGGACAGGGGCCTACAATGAGCAGTTCTTC. Its protein is CASSIGTGAYNEQFF.

This clonotype occurred many times. The chain employs TRBV6-2 or TRBV6-3 and TRBJ2-7; D remains unclear. Trimming shortened V by 2 bases and J by 5 bases, and 10 bases separated the two germline ends. This CDR3 has 13 amino acids. Per the germline V gene, CDR1 is MNHEY and CDR2 is SVGEGT. For the CDR3, the DNA is TGTGCCAGCAGTTACACTGAGGTAAACGAGCAGTACGTC. Protein product: CASSYTEVNEQYV.

This chain connects TRBV4-1 to TRBJ2-1; 8 bases match TRBD1. Looked up from germline, CDR1 is MGHRA and CDR2 is YSYEKL. This CDR3 has 17 residues. Trimming at V came to 1 base and at J to 8 bases, leaving 13 bases not matched to a gene. CDR3: CASSQGTGSPIWDEQFF. The CDR3 nucleotides are TGCGCCAGCAGCCAAGGGACAGGGAGTCCCATTTGGGATGAGCAGTTCTTC.

The rearrangement joins TRBV27 to TRBJ2-1, with a tentative D call TRBD2 (5 bases). Germline CDR1 and CDR2: MNHEY and SMNVEV (reference sequence). CDR3 length: 16 residues. Trimming took 0 bases from V and 7 from J, leaving 16 bases between them. The CDR3 region is CASSLSFGGNRNEQFF. CDR3 nucleotide sequence: TGTGCCAGCAGTTTATCTTTCGGAGGTAATCGGAATGAGCAGTTCTTC.

The sample holds many counts of this clonotype. This chain joins TRBV3-1 and TRBJ2-7, with unresolved D. The CDR3 is 15 amino acids. Germline CDR1 LGHDT, CDR2 YNNKEL (reference sequence). Trimming cost V 0 bases and J 0 bases, with 9 bases left between them. The CDR3 loop is CASSQEPRSSYEQYF. In DNA, the CDR3 is TGTGCCAGCAGCCAAGAGCCCAGGAGCTCCTACGAGCAGTACTTC.

The table lists this clonotype with a few counts. The CDR3 is CASSQTTRLTGELFF. The CDR3 DNA reads TGCGCCAGCAGCCAAACGACTAGACTCACCGGGGAGCTGTTTTTT. This chain connects TRBV4-1 to TRBJ2-2; TRBD2 might be the D (6 bases). Looked up from germline, CDR1 is MGHRA and CDR2 is YSYEKL. This CDR3 is built from 15 residues. The ends were cut back, 2 bases at V and 4 bases at J, with 11 bases in the middle.

This clonotype was counted only a few times. This sequence joins TRBV5-1 and TRBJ1-6; weak D call: TRBD1 (6 bases). V gave up 0 bases and J gave up 9 bases, with 13 bases separating them. Per the germline V gene, CDR1 is SGHRS and CDR2 is YFSETQ. The CDR3 is made up of 15 amino acids. The CDR3 DNA reads as TGCGCCAGCAGCTTGGCCGGGACATCCAGTTCACCCCTCCACTTT. Protein sequence: CASSLAGTSSSPLHF. Complete variable domain (other parts from reference TRBV5-1 and TRBJ1-6): KAGVTQTPRYLIKTRGQQVTLSCSPISGHRSVSWYQQTPGQGLQFLFEYFSETQRNKGNFPGRFSGRQFSNSRSEMNVSTLELGDSALYLCASSLAGTSSSPLHFGNGTRLTVT.

This clonotype was seen ten or more times. The chain has TRBV4-3 and TRBJ2-5, with 9 bases fitting TRBD2. The CDR3 is made up of 17 amino acids. V lost 0 bases, J lost 4 bases, and 9 bases stayed unmatched. CDR1 and CDR2 from the germline V gene are LGHNA and YSLEER. Here the CDR3 DNA reads TGCGCCAGCAGCCAAGATAAGATGGCGGGGGGGCGAGAGACCCAGTACTTC. It encodes CASSQDKMAGGRETQYF.

This clonotype was counted many times. The CDR3 protein is CASSQVWIGTGAEKLFF. In nucleotides, the CDR3 is TGTGCCAGCAGCCAAGTTTGGATCGGGACAGGGGCGGAAAAACTGTTTTTT. V usage is TRBV14 and J usage is TRBJ1-4, with 10 bases lining up with TRBD1. The CDR3 contains 17 residues. V was pared by 1 base and J by 8 bases, with 10 bases of the junction left unmatched. Looked up from germline, CDR1 is SGHDN and CDR2 is FVKESK.

This clonotype was counted many times. This rearrangement joins TRBV27 to TRBJ2-1, with TRBD1 matching 10 bases. This CDR3 is 16 amino acids long. V lost 0 bases to trimming and J lost 8 bases; unmatched junction nucleotides: 7. Germline V gene sequence: CDR1 MNHEY, CDR2 SMNVEV (reference sequence). CDR3 sequence reads: CASSLSRTGGMYEQFF. CDR3 coding DNA: TGTGCCAGCAGTTTATCAAGGACAGGGGGTATGTATGAGCAGTTCTTC.

The sample holds a few counts of this clonotype. V usage is TRBV6-2 or TRBV6-3 and J usage is TRBJ2-2; no definite D call. With 0 bases removed from V and 7 bases from J, the gap between germline ends came to 9 bases. The CDR3 is made up of 14 amino acids. Germline V gives CDR1 MNHEY, CDR2 SVGEGT. The CDR3 DNA is TGTGCCAGCAGTTACTCCTTATGGGGCGGGGAGCTGTTTTTT. This encodes CASSYSLWGGELFF.

The chain employs TRBV10-3 and TRBJ2-1; no firm D call. Trimming removed 10 bases at V and 4 bases at J, with 5 bases between. CDR3 length equals 10 residues. CDR1 is ENHRY, CDR2 SYGVKD, per germline. This CDR3 reads CATVYNEQFF. Written as DNA, the CDR3 is TGTGCCACCGTATACAATGAGCAGTTCTTC.

This clonotype was recorded many times. The genes are TRBV12-3 or TRBV12-4 and TRBJ2-7, with 7 bases lining up with TRBD1. The junction had 7 bases not matched to a gene; V was cut back by 5 bases and J by 6 bases. This CDR3 comprises 13 residues. In nucleotides, the CDR3 is TGTGCCAGCAGTGCTACAGGGGCTGGCGAGCAGTACGTC. Amino acids: CASSATGAGEQYV.

CDR3: CASSQTGSGNQPQHF. The DNA of the CDR3 is TGTGCCAGCAGCCAAACAGGGAGCGGCAATCAGCCCCAGCATTTT. The genes are TRBV6-1 and TRBJ1-5; D might be TRBD1 (6 bases). The germline V gene has CDR1 MNHNS and CDR2 SASEGT. The CDR3 covers 15 residues. With 6 bases removed from V and 2 bases from J, the gap between germline ends came to 14 bases.

The chain is built from TRBV7-9 and TRBJ2-1, with 10 bases fitting TRBD2. With V trimmed by 5 bases and J by 6 bases, 7 bases remained unmatched. Germline CDR1 SEHNR, CDR2 FQNEAQ (reference sequence). The CDR3 has 15 residues. The DNA for the CDR3 is TGTGCCAGCAGCCGAAGCGGGGGGGCCGTCAATGAGCAGTTCTTC. It codes for CASSRSGGAVNEQFF.

This clonotype was recorded many times. The chain joins TRBV12-5 to TRBJ2-1; D may be TRBD1 or TRBD2 (5 bases each). The CDR3 spans 14 residues. Germline V gene data show CDR1 as LGHNT and CDR2 as FRNRAP. Trimming shortened V by 6 bases and J by 0 bases, and 9 bases separated the two germline ends. The CDR3 region is CASGWGSSYNEQFF. CDR3 DNA: TGTGCTAGTGGCTGGGGGAGCTCCTACAATGAGCAGTTCTTC. The full variable domain, rest sourced from reference TRBV12-5 and TRBJ2-1, is DARVTQTPRHKVTEMGQEVTMRCQPILGHNTVFWYRQTMMQGLELLAYFRNRAPLDDSGMPKDRFSAEMPDATLATLKIQPSEPRDSAVYFCASGWGSSYNEQFFGPGTRLTVL.

In its sample, this clonotype was seen many times. The rearrangement joins TRBV7-9 to TRBJ2-3; D might be TRBD1 or TRBD2, each matching 6 bases. CDR1 is SEHNR, CDR2 FQNEAQ, per germline (reference sequence). The CDR3 has 16 residues. V shed 0 bases and J shed 4 bases, with 14 bases lying between them. CDR3 nucleotide sequence: TGTGCCAGCAGCTTAGCGAGGACGAGGGGGGCAGATACGCAGTATTTT. This sequence encodes CASSLARTRGADTQYF.